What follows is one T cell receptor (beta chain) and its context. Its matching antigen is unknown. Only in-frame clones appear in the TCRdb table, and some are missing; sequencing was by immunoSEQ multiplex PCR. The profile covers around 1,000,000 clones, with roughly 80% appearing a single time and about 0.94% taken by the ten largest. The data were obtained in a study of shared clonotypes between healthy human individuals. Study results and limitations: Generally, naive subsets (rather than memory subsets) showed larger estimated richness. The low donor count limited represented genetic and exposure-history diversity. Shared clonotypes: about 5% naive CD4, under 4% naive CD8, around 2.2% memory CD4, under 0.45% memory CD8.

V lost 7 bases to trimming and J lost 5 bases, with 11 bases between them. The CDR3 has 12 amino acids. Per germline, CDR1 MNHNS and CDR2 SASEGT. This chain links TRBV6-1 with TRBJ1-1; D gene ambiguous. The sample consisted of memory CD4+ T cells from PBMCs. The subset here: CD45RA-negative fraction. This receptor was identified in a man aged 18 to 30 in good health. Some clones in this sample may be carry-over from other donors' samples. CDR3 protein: CASKRGDTEAFF. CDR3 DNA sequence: TGTGCCAGCAAACGTGGAGATACTGAAGCTTTCTTT.